What follows are 23 T cell receptor beta chains derived from one specimen sequenced in a study of blood T cell repertoires in COVID-19 (dated by TCRdb to between 2020 and 2021). The library was obtained by the immunoSEQ multiplex PCR assay. TCRdb provides this immuneACCESS table in a form limited to in-frame rearrangements. Some clones are lacking; in checked studies, under half of them reflect an unresolved V gene, and why the rest are absent is not known. This sample is represented by approximately 100,000 clones; around 84% of them were singletons. The ten largest account for just under 25% of the sample. Sequencing was done on a sample of peripheral blood. All receptors come from a man in his sixties with acute or convalescent COVID-19.

V is TRBV18 and J is TRBJ2-2; D possibly corresponds to TRBD1 (6 bases). CDR1 and CDR2 from the germline V gene are KGHSH and LQKENI. This CDR3 region has 15 residues. Trimming took off 3 bases at V and 4 bases at J, with 12 bases between the two ends. The DNA of the CDR3 is TGTGCCAGCTCACCCCCGGGACATTCCACCGGGGAGCTGTTTTTT. Amino acid sequence: CASSPPGHSTGELFF. Looking up the rest from reference TRBV18 and TRBJ2-2 gives the full variable domain: NAGVMQNPRHLVRRRGQEARLRCSPMKGHSHVYWYRQLPEEGLKFMVYLQKENIIDESGMPKERFSAEFPKEGPSILRIQQVVRGDSAAYFCASSPPGHSTGELFFGEGSRLTVL.

V is TRBV7-2 and J is TRBJ1-2; D not resolved. The CDR3 has 19 amino acids. CDR1 is SGHTA and CDR2 is FQGNSA in the germline V gene. V was cut by 2 bases and J by 5 bases, with 27 bases left in between. CDR3 in amino acids: CASSLKITGSRAGDYGYTF. The CDR3 DNA reads TGTGCCAGCAGCTTAAAGATCACGGGGTCACGGGCAGGAGATTATGGCTACACCTTC. Full variable domain (outside the CDR3, taken from reference TRBV7-2 and TRBJ1-2): GAGVSQSPSNKVTEKGKDVELRCDPISGHTALYWYRQSLGQGLEFLIYFQGNSAPDKSGLPSDRFSAERTGGSVSTLTIQRTQQEDSAVYLCASSLKITGSRAGDYGYTFGSGTRLTVV.

This clone was found once. The chain recombines TRBV4-2 with TRBJ2-7, with TRBD1 matching over 7 bases. The CDR3 is 15 amino acids. Losses at the gene ends were 1 base for V and 6 bases for J; bases not matched to a gene: 9. Germline loops: CDR1 LGHNA, CDR2 YNFKEQ. This CDR3 reads CASSQVRQGRIEQYF. CDR3 coding DNA: TGTGCCAGCAGCCAAGTTAGACAGGGAAGGATCGAGCAGTACTTC.

This chain uses TRBV15 with TRBJ1-3; the D is unclear. Trimming cost V 2 bases and J 3 bases, with 14 bases left between them. The CDR3 spans 16 residues. Germline V lookup: CDR1 LNHNV, CDR2 YYDKDF (reference sequence). This CDR3 is CATSRIAPSGGNTIYF. CDR3 bases: TGTGCCACCAGCAGAATCGCCCCGTCGGGTGGAAACACCATATATTTT.

The gene calls are TRBV19 and TRBJ1-4; no definite D call. The V gene lost 4 bases and the J gene lost 2 bases, with 8 bases spanning the gap. Per germline, CDR1 LNHDA and CDR2 SQIVND (reference sequence). CDR3 length equals 14 residues. The CDR3 here is CASSTSVTNEKLFF. The CDR3 DNA reads as TGTGCCAGTAGTACCTCCGTCACTAATGAAAAACTGTTTTTT.

The chain employs TRBV6-5 and TRBJ1-3; D remains ambiguous. Germline CDR1 and CDR2: MNHEY and SVGAGI. The CDR3 runs to 13 residues. V lost 8 bases and J 3 bases, leaving 11 bases between the germline ends. CDR3 nucleotide sequence: TGTGCCAGCCACCCGGGTTTTGGAAACACCATATATTTT. Protein product: CASHPGFGNTIYF.

The chain uses TRBV6-6 and TRBJ1-1; D is possibly TRBD1 (5 bases). CDR3 length: 14 amino acids. The germline V gene encodes CDR1 MNHNY and CDR2 SVGAGI (reference sequence). V was clipped by 6 bases and J by 2 bases, with 13 bases between them. CDR3 in amino acids: CASSLDSLNTEAFF. CDR3 nucleotide sequence: TGTGCCAGCAGCCTTGACAGCCTAAACACTGAAGCTTTCTTT.

This sequence joins TRBV7-8 and TRBJ2-2; TRBD1 matches 8 bases. With 5 bases clipped from V and 8 bases from J, the junction kept 13 bases outside the gene matches. The CDR3 is made up of 16 amino acids. CDR1 SGHVS and CDR2 FQNEAQ come from the germline V gene. The DNA of the CDR3 is TGTGCCAGCAGCCCCCGGGACAGGAGGATGATGGGGGAGCTGTTTTTT. Translated, it gives CASSPRDRRMMGELFF.

A single count supports this clone. Other nucleotide sequences from this sample produce the same CDR3. This chain links TRBV5-6 with TRBJ2-3; 8 bases match TRBD2. Germline values: CDR1 SGHDT, CDR2 YYEEEE. The CDR3 is 15 residues long. V lost 4 bases to trimming and J lost 0 bases; unmatched junction nucleotides: 4. The CDR3 DNA is TGTGCCAGCAGCCCGGGGGGGCGTAGCACAGATACGCAGTATTTT. Translating gives CASSPGGRSTDTQYF.

V is TRBV7-8 and J is TRBJ1-3, with 8 nucleotides matching TRBD1. In germline, CDR1 is SGHVS, CDR2 FQNEAQ. J lost 2 bases, V lost 5 bases, and 5 bases had no gene match. The CDR3 loop spans 15 amino acids. CDR3 coding DNA: TGTGCCAGCAGCCCACAGGGGGGCACTGGAAACACCATATATTTT. This codes for CASSPQGGTGNTIYF.

This clone was recorded once. The rearrangement links TRBV28 to TRBJ1-2, with 7 bases matching TRBD1. CDR3 size: 16 residues. The V gene end was trimmed by 5 bases and the J gene end by 7 bases; junction bases not matched to a gene: 16. The germline V gene encodes CDR1 MDHEN and CDR2 SYDVKM. CDR3 bases: TGTGCCAGCAGTGGACGAATGACAGGGAATCCTATTGGCTACACCTTC. It encodes CASSGRMTGNPIGYTF.

The chain uses TRBV5-6 and TRBJ1-1, with D hard to call. V was clipped by 3 bases and J by 4 bases, with 16 bases between them. In germline, CDR1 is SGHDT, CDR2 YYEEEE. The CDR3 length is 15 residues. CDR3 sequence: CASSWESHGVTEAFF. CDR3 coding DNA: TGTGCCAGCAGCTGGGAGAGTCACGGGGTCACTGAAGCTTTCTTT. Full variable domain (remainder filled in from reference TRBV5-6 and TRBJ1-1): DAGVTQSPTHLIKTRGQQVTLRCSPKSGHDTVSWYQQALGQGPQFIFQYYEEEERQRGNFPDRFSGHQFPNYSSELNVNALLLGDSALYLCASSWESHGVTEAFFGQGTRLTVV.

This chain links TRBV6-5 with TRBJ2-1; tentatively, D is TRBD1 (5 bases). V was pared by 6 bases and J by 0 bases, with 9 bases between. Germline CDR1 and CDR2: MNHEY and SVGAGI. This CDR3 has 14 residues. The CDR3 reads CASSDQGSYNEQFF. The CDR3 region has the DNA TGTGCCAGCAGCGACCAGGGCTCCTACAATGAGCAGTTCTTC.

This chain uses TRBV27 with TRBJ2-1, with D possibly TRBD1 on 6 matching bases. Germline loops: CDR1 MNHEY, CDR2 SMNVEV (reference sequence). The CDR3 sequence is 16 residues long. V lost 6 bases to trimming and J lost 5 bases, with 20 bases between them. The CDR3 coding sequence is TGTGCCAGCAGGGATATCGGACAGATCAAAAACAATGAGCAGTTCTTC. Translation: CASRDIGQIKNNEQFF.

This chain links TRBV2 with TRBJ2-1; TRBD2 aligns across 8 bases. Losses at the gene ends were 8 bases for V and 3 bases for J; bases not matched to a gene: 6. Germline V gene data show CDR1 as SNHLY and CDR2 as FYNNEI. The CDR3 extends over 14 amino acids. CDR3 sequence reads: CASSPGGYYNEQFF. The CDR3 DNA follows: TGTGCCAGCTCACCGGGGGGGTACTACAATGAGCAGTTCTTC.

This clone has a handful of counts. The CDR3: CASSPLTGTGELFF. In DNA form, the CDR3 reads TGTGCCAGCAGCCCACTGACAGGGACCGGGGAGCTGTTTTTT. The chain recombines TRBV5-6 with TRBJ2-2, with TRBD1 matching 7 bases. The germline V gene has CDR1 SGHDT and CDR2 YYEEEE. V shed 4 bases, J shed 5 bases, and the junction held 5 bases outside the gene matches. The CDR3 spans 14 residues.

The V call is TRBV29-1, the J call TRBJ2-7, with D perhaps matching TRBD1 (6 bases). The CDR3 loop spans 13 amino acids. Germline assignment: CDR1 SQVTM and CDR2 ANQGSEA. The germline V and J ends were trimmed by 4 bases and 0 bases, with 10 bases remaining between them. CDR3 amino acids: CSVVTGLSYEQYF. CDR3 bases: TGCAGCGTTGTCACAGGGCTCTCCTACGAGCAGTACTTC.

The V and J genes are TRBV7-2 and TRBJ2-2; perhaps TRBD2 as D (7 bases). The CDR3 has 15 residues. With 3 bases removed from V and 4 bases from J, the gap between germline ends came to 12 bases. Germline V gives CDR1 SGHTA, CDR2 FQGNSA. CDR3 sequence: CASSFGGAVTGELFF. The CDR3 DNA reads as TGTGCCAGCAGCTTTGGGGGGGCGGTCACCGGGGAGCTGTTTTTT.

The genes are TRBV2 and TRBJ2-7; D is perhaps TRBD1 (6 bases). In germline, CDR1 is SNHLY, CDR2 FYNNEI. Trimming cost V 6 bases and J 2 bases, with 11 bases left between them. The CDR3 extends over 13 amino acids. CDR3 residues: CASRGHNPYEQYV. CDR3 sequence (DNA): TGTGCCAGCAGGGGACACAACCCCTACGAGCAGTACGTC.

The V and J genes are TRBV6-5 and TRBJ1-3; no definite D call. The length of the CDR3 is 14 residues. Trimming shortened V by 6 bases and J by 3 bases, and 12 bases separated the two germline ends. Germline-derived CDR1 and CDR2 are MNHEY and SVGAGI. CDR3: CASREDGIGNTIYF. In DNA form, the CDR3 reads TGTGCCAGCAGGGAGGACGGAATTGGAAACACCATATATTTT.

The V gene is TRBV7-9, the J gene TRBJ1-6, with 9 bases that match TRBD1. Germline V gene data show CDR1 as SEHNR and CDR2 as FQNEAQ (reference sequence). The J segment lost 3 bases and the V segment lost 4 bases, leaving 4 bases of the junction unmatched. The length of the CDR3 is 16 residues. The CDR3 DNA is TGTGCCAGCAGCTCGGGACAGGGTTTCTATAATTCACCCCTCCACTTT. Encoded protein: CASSSGQGFYNSPLHF.

V usage is TRBV28 and J usage is TRBJ1-5; D remains ambiguous. The CDR3 is made up of 12 amino acids. V was clipped by 3 bases and J by 6 bases, with 6 bases between them. CDR1 and CDR2 (germline): MDHEN, SYDVKM. The CDR3 protein is CASSFLRQPQHF. CDR3 coding DNA: TGTGCCAGCAGTTTCCTTCGTCAGCCCCAGCATTTT.

The V call is TRBV27, the J call TRBJ2-1, with TRBD2 as a possible D gene (5 bases). CDR3 length equals 13 residues. Trimming cost V 7 bases and J 11 bases, with 18 bases left between them. Germline V gene lookup returns CDR1 MNHEY and CDR2 SMNVEV (reference sequence). CDR3 in amino acids: CASISALGGQQFF. CDR3 bases: TGTGCCAGCATTTCTGCCCTTGGCGGGCAGCAGTTCTTC.